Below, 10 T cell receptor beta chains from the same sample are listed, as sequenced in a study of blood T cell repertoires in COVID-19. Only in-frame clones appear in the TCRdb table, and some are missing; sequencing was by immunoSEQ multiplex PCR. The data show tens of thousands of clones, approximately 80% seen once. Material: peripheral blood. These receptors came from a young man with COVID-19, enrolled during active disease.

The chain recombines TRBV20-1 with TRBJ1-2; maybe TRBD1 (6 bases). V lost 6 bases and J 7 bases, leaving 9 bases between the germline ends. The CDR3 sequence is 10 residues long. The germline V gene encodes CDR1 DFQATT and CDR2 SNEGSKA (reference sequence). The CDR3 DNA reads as TGCAGTGCCTGGGACATTGGCTACACCTTC. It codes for CSAWDIGYTF.

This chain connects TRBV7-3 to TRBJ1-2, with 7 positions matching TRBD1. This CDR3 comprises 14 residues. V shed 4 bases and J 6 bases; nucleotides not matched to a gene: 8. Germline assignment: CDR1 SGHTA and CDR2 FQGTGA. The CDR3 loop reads CASSSEGGRDGYTF. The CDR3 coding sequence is TGTGCCAGCAGCTCCGAAGGGGGCAGGGATGGCTACACCTTC.

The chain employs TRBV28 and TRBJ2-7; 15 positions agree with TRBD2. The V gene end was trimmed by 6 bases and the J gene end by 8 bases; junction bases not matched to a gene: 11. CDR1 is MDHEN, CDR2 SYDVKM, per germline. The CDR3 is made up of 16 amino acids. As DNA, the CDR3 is TGTGCCAGCAGCCCGGGGGGGACTAGCGGGAGGAGCCAGCAGTACTTC. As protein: CASSPGGTSGRSQQYF.

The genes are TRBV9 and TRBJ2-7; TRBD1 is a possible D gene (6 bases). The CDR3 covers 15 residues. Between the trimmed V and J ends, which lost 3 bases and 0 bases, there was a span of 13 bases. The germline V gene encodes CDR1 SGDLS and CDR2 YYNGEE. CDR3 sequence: CASSAQGGSSYEQYF. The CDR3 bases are TGTGCCAGCAGCGCACAGGGTGGTTCCTCCTACGAGCAGTACTTC.

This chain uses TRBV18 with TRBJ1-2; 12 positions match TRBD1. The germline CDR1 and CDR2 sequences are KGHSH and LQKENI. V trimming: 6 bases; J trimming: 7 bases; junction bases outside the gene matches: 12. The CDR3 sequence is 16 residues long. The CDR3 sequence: CASSQPGTGGVFGYTF. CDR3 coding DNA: TGTGCCAGCTCTCAGCCCGGGACAGGGGGCGTATTTGGCTACACCTTC. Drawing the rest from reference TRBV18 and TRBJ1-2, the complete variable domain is NAGVMQNPRHLVRRRGQEARLRCSPMKGHSHVYWYRQLPEEGLKFMVYLQKENIIDESGMPKERFSAEFPKEGPSILRIQQVVRGDSAAYFCASSQPGTGGVFGYTFGSGTRLTVV.

CDR3 sequence: CASSLGVAGGPETQYF. The CDR3 DNA follows: TGTGCCAGCAGCTTGGGAGTAGCGGGAGGGCCGGAGACCCAGTACTTC. The chain links TRBV5-5 to TRBJ2-5; TRBD2 matches at 11 bases. V was pared by 0 bases and J by 5 bases, with 6 bases of the junction left unmatched. From germline, CDR1 is SGHKS and CDR2 YYEKEE (reference sequence). The length of the CDR3 is 16 residues.

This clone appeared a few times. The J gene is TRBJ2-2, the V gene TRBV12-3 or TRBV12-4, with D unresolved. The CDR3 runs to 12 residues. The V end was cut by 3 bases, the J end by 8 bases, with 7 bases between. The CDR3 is CASSFAWGELFF. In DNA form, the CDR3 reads TGTGCCAGCAGTTTTGCGTGGGGGGAGCTGTTTTTT.

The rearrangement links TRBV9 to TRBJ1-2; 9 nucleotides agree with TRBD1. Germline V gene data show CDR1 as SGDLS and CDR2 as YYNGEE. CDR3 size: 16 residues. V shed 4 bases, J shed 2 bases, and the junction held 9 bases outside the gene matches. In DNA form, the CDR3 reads TGTGCCAGCAGCCCGAAAACCGGGACAGGGAACTATGGCTACACCTTC. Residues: CASSPKTGTGNYGYTF. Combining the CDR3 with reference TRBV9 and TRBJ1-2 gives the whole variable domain DSGVTQTPKHLITATGQRVTLRCSPRSGDLSVYWYQQSLDQGLQFLIQYYNGEERAKGNILERFSAQQFPDLHSELNLSSLELGDSALYFCASSPKTGTGNYGYTFGSGTRLTVV.

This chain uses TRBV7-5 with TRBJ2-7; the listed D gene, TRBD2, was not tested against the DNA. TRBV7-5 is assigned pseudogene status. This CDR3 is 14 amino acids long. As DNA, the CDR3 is TGTGCCAGAAGCTCGTGCGGGGTGCGAAGCGAGCAGTACTTC. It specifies CARSSCGVRSEQYF.

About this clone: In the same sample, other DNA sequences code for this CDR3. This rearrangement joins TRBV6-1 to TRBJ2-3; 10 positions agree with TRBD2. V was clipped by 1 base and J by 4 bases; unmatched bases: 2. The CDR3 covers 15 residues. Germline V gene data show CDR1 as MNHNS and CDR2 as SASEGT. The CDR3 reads CASSEGTSGPDTQYF. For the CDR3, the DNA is TGTGCCAGCAGTGAAGGGACTAGCGGTCCAGATACGCAGTATTTT.